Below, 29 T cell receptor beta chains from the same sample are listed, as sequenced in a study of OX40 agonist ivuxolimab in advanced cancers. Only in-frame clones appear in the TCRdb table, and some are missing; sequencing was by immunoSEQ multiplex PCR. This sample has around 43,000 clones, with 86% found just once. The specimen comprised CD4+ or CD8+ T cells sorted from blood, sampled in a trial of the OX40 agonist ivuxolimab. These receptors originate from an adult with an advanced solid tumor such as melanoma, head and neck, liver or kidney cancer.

CDR3 loop: CASSARGEQEGTEAFF. CDR3 DNA sequence: TGTGCCAGCAGCGCCCGGGGGGAACAGGAGGGCACTGAAGCTTTCTTT. The chain links TRBV21-1 to TRBJ1-1. TRBV21-1 is deemed a pseudogene. There are 16 residues in the CDR3.

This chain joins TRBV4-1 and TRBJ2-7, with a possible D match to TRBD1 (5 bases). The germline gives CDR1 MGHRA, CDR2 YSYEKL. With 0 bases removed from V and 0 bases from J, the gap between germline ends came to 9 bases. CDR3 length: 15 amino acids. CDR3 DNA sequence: TGCGCCAGCAGCCAAGATCACAGGCACTCCTACGAGCAGTACTTC. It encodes CASSQDHRHSYEQYF.

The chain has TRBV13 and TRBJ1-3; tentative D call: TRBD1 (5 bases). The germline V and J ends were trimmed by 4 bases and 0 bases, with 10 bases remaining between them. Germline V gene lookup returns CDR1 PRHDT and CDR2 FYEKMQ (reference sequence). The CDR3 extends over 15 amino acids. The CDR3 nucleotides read TGTGCCAGCAGCTCCGGGGGAAACTCTGGAAACACCATATATTTT. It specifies CASSSGGNSGNTIYF.

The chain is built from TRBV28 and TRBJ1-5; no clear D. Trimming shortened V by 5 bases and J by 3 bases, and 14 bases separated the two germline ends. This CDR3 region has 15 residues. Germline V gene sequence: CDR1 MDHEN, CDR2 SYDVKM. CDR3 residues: CASSTMGKNNQPQHF. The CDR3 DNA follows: TGTGCCAGCAGTACTATGGGGAAAAACAATCAGCCCCAGCATTTT.

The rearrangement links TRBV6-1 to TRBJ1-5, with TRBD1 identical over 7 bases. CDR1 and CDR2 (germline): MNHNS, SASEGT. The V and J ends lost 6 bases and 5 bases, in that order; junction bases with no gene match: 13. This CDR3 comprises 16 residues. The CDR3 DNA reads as TGTGCCAGCAGGGAACTGGGGACAGCGTTAGATCAGCCCCAGCATTTT. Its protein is CASRELGTALDQPQHF.

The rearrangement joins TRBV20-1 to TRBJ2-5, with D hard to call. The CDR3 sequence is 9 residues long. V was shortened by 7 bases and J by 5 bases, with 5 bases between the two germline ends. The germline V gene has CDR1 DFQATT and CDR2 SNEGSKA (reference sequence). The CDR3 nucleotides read TGCAGTGTCGCGGAGACCCAGTACTTC. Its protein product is CSVAETQYF.

This chain's CDR3 is CASSSYYEQYF. Here the CDR3 DNA reads TGTGCCAGCAGTTCCTACTACGAGCAGTACTTC. The chain recombines TRBV6-1 with TRBJ2-7, with D unresolved. CDR1 and CDR2 from the germline V gene are MNHNS and SASEGT. The CDR3 consists of 11 residues. V lost 5 bases and J 3 bases, leaving 5 bases between the germline ends.

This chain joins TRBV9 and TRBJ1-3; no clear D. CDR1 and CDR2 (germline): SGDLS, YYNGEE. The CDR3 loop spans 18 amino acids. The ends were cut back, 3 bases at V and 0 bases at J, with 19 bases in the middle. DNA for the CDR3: TGTGCCAGCAGCGCTCGTGGCATCGATGATTCCTCTGGAAACACCATATATTTT. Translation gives CASSARGIDDSSGNTIYF.

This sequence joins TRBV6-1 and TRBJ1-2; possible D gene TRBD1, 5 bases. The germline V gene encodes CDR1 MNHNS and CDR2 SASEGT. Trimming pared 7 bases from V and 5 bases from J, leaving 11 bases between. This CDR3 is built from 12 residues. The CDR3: CASKSEGYGYTF. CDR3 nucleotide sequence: TGTGCCAGCAAAAGCGAGGGGTATGGCTACACCTTC.

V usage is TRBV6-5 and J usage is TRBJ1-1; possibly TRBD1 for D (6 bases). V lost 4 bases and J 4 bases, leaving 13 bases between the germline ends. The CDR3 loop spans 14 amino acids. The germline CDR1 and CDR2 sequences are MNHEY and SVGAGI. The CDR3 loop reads CASSLGAPGTEAFF. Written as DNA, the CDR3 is TGTGCCAGCAGTTTGGGGGCCCCGGGCACTGAAGCTTTCTTT.

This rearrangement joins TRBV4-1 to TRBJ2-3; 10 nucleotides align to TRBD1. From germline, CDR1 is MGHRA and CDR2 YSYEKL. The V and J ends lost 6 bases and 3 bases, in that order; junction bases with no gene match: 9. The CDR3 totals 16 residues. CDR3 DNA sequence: TGCGCCAGCAGACAACCCGGGACAGGGGAGACAGATACGCAGTATTTT. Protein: CASRQPGTGETDTQYF.

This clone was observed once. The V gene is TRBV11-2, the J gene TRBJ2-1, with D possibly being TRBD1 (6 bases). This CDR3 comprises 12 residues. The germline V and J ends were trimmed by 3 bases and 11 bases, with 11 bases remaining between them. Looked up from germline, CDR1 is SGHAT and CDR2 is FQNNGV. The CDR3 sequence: CASSFNRVQQFF. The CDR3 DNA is TGTGCCAGCAGCTTCAACAGGGTCCAGCAGTTCTTC.

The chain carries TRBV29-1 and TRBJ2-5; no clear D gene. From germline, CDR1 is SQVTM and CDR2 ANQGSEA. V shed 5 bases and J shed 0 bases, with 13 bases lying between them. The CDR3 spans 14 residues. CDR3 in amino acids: CSVFTTEYQETQYF. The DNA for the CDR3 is TGCAGCGTTTTCACAACTGAGTACCAAGAGACCCAGTACTTC.

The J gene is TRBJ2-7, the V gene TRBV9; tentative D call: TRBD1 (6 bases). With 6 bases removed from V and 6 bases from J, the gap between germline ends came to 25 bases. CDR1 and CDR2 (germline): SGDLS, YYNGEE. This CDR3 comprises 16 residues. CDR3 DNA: TGTGCCAGCACCCCCGGACAGTCATCTCCCCGGGGCGAGCAGTACTTC. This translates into CASTPGQSSPRGEQYF.

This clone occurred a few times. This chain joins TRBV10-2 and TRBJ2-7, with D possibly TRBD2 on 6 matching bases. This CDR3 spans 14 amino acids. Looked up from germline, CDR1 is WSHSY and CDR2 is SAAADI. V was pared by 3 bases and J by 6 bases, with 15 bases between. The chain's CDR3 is CASSDGGIEFEQYF. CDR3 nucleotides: TGCGCCAGCAGTGATGGAGGGATTGAATTCGAGCAGTACTTC.

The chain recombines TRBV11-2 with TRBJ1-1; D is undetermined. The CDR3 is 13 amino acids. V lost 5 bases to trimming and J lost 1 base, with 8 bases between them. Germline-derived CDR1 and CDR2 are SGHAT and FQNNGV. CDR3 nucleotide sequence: TGTGCCAGCAGCCGATGGGAGAACACTGAAGCTTTCTTT. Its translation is CASSRWENTEAFF.

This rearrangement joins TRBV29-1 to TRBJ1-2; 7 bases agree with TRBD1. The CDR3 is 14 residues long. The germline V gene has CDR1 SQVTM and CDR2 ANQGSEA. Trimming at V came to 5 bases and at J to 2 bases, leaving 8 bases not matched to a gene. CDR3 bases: TGCAGCGTTCCCTCTTGGGACAGCAACTATGGCTACACCTTC. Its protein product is CSVPSWDSNYGYTF.

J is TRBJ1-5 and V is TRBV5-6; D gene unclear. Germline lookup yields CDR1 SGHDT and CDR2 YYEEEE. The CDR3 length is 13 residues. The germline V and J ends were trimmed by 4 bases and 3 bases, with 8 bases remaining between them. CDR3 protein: CASSDGDNQPQHF. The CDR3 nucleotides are TGTGCCAGCAGCGATGGGGACAATCAGCCCCAGCATTTT.

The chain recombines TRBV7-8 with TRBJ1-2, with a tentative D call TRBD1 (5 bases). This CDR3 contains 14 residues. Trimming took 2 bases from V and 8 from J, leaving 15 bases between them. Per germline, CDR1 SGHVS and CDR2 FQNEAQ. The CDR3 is CASSLRDPRKGYTF. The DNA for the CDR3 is TGTGCCAGCAGCTTAAGGGACCCCCGGAAAGGCTACACCTTC.

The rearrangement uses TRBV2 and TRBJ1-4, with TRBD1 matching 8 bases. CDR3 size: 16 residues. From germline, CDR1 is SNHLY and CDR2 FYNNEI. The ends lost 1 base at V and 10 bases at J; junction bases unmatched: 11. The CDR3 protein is CASSEGSSGGLGKLFF. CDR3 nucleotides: TGTGCCAGCAGTGAAGGTAGCTCAGGGGGCTTGGGAAAACTGTTTTTT. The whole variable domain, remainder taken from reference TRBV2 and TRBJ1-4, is EPEVTQTPSHQVTQMGQEVILRCVPISNHLYFYWYRQILGQKVEFLVSFYNNEISEKSEIFDDQFSVERPDGSNFTLKIRSTKLEDSAMYFCASSEGSSGGLGKLFFGSGTQLSVL.

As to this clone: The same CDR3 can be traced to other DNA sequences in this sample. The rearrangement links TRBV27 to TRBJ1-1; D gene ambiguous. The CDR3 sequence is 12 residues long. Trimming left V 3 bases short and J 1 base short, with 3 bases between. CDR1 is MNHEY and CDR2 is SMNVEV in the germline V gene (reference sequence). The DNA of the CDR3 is TGTGCCAGCAGTTTGGGGAACACTGAAGCTTTCTTT. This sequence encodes CASSLGNTEAFF.

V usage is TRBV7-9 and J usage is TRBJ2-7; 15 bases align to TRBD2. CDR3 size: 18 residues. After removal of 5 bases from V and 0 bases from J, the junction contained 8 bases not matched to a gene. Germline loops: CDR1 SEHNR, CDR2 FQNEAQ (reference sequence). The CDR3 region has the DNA TGTGCCAGCAGCGTGGGACTAGCGGGGGGTCCGAGCTCCTACGAGCAGTACTTC. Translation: CASSVGLAGGPSSYEQYF.

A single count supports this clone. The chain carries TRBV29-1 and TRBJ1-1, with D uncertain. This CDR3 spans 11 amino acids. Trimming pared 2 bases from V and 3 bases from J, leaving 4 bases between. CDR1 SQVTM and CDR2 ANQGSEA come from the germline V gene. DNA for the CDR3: TGCAGCGTTGAAATTGACACTGAAGCTTTCTTT. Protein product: CSVEIDTEAFF.

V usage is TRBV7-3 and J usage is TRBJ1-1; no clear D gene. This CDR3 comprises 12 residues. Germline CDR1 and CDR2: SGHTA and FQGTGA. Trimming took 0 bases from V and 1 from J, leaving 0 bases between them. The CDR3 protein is CASSLTNTEAFF. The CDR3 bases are TGTGCCAGCAGCTTAACGAACACTGAAGCTTTCTTT.

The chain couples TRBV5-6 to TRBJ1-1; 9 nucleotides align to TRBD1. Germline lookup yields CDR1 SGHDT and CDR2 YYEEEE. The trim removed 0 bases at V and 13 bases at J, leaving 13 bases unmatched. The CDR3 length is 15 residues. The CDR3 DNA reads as TGTGCCAGCAGCTTGGGATGGGGACAGGGCGTTTTTGTTTTCTTT. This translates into CASSLGWGQGVFVFF.

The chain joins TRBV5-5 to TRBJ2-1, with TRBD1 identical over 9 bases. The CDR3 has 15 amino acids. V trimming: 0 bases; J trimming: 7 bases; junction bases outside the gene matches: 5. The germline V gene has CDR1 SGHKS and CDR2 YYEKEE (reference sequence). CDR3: CASSLGDRGWNEQFF. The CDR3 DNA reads TGTGCCAGCAGCTTGGGAGACAGGGGGTGGAATGAGCAGTTCTTC.

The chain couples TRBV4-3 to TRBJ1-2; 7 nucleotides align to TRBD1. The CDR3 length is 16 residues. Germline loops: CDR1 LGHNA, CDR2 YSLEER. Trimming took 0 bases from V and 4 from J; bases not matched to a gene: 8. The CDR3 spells CASSQDPTGRVYGYTF. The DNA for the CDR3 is TGCGCCAGCAGCCAAGATCCGACAGGGAGGGTCTATGGCTACACCTTC.

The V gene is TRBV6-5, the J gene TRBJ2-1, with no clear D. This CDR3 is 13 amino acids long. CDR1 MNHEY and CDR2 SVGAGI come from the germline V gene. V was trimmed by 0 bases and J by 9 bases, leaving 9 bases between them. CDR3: CASSYSSPSEQFF. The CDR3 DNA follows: TGTGCCAGCAGTTACTCTTCCCCGAGTGAGCAGTTCTTC.

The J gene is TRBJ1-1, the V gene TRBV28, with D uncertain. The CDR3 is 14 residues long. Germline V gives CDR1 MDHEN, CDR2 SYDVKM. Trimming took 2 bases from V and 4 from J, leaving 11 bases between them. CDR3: CASSLGTIFTEAFF. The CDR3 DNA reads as TGTGCCAGCAGTTTAGGTACGATATTCACTGAAGCTTTCTTT. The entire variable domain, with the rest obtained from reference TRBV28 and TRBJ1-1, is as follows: DVKVTQSSRYLVKRTGEKVFLECVQDMDHENMFWYRQDPGLGLRLIYFSYDVKMKEKGDIPEGYSVSREKKERFSLILESASTNQTSMYLCASSLGTIFTEAFFGQGTRLTVV.